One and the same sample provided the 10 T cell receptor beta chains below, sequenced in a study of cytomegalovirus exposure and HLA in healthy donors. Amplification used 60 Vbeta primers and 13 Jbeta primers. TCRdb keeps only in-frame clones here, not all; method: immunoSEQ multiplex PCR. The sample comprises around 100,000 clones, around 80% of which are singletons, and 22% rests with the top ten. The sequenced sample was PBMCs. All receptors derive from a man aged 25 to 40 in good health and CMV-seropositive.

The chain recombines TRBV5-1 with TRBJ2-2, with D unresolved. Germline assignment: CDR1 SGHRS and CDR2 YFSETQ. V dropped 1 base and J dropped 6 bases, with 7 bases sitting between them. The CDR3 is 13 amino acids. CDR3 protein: CASSLSDSGELFF. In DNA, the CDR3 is TGCGCCAGCAGCTTGTCCGACTCCGGGGAGCTGTTTTTT.

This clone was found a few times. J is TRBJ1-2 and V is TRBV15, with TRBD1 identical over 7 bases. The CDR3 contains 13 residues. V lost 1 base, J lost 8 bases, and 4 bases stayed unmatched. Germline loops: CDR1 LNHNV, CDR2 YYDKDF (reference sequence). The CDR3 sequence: CATSRGDRFGYTF. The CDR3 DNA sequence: TGTGCCACCAGCAGAGGGGACAGATTCGGCTACACCTTC.

CDR3 sequence: CASSQDQAYEQYV. The CDR3 DNA follows: TGCGCCAGCAGCCAAGATCAGGCCTACGAGCAGTACGTC. This chain connects TRBV4-1 to TRBJ2-7; no clear D gene. Germline V gene sequence: CDR1 MGHRA, CDR2 YSYEKL. The CDR3 runs to 13 residues. The germline V and J ends were trimmed by 0 bases and 2 bases, with 5 bases remaining between them.

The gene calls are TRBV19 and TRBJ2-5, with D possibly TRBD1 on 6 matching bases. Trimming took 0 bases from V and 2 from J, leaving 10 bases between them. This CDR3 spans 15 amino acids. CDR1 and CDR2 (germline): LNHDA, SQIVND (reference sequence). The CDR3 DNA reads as TGTGCCAGTAGTATAGACGGGACACTTCAAGAGACCCAGTACTTC. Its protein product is CASSIDGTLQETQYF. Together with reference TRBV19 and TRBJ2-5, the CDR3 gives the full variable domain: DGGITQSPKYLFRKEGQNVTLSCEQNLNHDAMYWYRQDPGQGLRLIYYSQIVNDFQKGDIAEGYSVSREKKESFPLTVTSAQKNPTAFYLCASSIDGTLQETQYFGPGTRLLVL.

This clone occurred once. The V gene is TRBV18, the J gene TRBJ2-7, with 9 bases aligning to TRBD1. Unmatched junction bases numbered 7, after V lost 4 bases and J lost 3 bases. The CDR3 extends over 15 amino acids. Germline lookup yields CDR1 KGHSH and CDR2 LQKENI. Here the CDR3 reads CASSQFGDRDYEQYF. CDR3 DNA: TGTGCCAGCTCACAATTTGGGGACAGGGACTACGAGCAGTACTTC.

The CDR3 spells CASSSRDYQETQYF. CDR3 sequence (DNA): TGCGCCAGCAGCTCACGGGACTACCAAGAGACCCAGTACTTC. The rearrangement links TRBV5-1 to TRBJ2-5; possibly TRBD2 for D (6 bases). Germline lookup yields CDR1 SGHRS and CDR2 YFSETQ. With 3 bases removed from V and 0 bases from J, the gap between germline ends came to 9 bases. This CDR3 is 14 amino acids long.

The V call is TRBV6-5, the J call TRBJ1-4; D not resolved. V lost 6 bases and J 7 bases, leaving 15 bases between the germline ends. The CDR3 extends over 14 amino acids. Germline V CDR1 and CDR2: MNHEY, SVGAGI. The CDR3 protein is CASRGGRSGEKLFF. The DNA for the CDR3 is TGTGCCAGCAGGGGAGGAAGGAGTGGTGAAAAACTGTTTTTT.

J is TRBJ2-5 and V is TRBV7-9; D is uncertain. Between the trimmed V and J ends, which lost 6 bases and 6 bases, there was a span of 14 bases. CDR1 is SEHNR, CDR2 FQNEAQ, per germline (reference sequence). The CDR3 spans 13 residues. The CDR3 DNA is TGTGCCAGCAGGTCGTTAGCCGGTCAGACCCAGTACTTC. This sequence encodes CASRSLAGQTQYF.

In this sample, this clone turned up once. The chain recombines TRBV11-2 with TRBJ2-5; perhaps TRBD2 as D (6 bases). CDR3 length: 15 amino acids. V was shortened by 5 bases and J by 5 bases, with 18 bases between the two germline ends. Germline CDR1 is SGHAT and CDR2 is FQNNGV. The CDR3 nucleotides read TGTGCCAGCAGCCTCCGGGAGTGGGACCCGGAGACCCAGTACTTC. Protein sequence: CASSLREWDPETQYF. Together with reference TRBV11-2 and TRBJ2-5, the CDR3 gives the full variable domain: EAGVAQSPRYKIIEKRQSVAFWCNPISGHATLYWYQQILGQGPKLLIQFQNNGVVDDSQLPKDRFSAERLKGVDSTLKIQPAKLEDSAVYLCASSLREWDPETQYFGPGTRLLVL.

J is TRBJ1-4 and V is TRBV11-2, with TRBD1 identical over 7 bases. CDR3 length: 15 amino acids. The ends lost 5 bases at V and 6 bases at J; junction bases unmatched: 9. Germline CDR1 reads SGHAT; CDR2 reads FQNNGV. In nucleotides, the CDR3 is TGTGCCAGCAGCCCAAAGGGGGCTGAGTATGAAAAACTGTTTTTT. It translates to CASSPKGAEYEKLFF.